A single sample is the source of the 7 T cell receptor beta chains below, sequenced in a study of T cell clusters in autoimmune cytopenias. TRB was amplified from around 0.25 ug of peripheral blood genomic DNA per sample. TRB rearrangements were amplified by touch-down multiplex PCR with mixed TRB-A/B primers. One entry per CDR3 protein, without DNA, is what TCRdb gives after re-calling the multiplex PCR reads. This table holds more than 850 distinct CDR3 sequences. Material: peripheral blood. These receptors were obtained from a human donor with an autoimmune cytopenia or autoimmune hepatitis (not recorded which).

In terms of frequency, this clonotype is medium-sized. This chain connects TRBV5-1 to TRBJ1-1. The CDR3 totals 11 residues. Germline CDR1 is SGHRS and CDR2 is YFSETQ. The CDR3 loop reads CASSYGEEAFF.

Considering frequency, this clonotype is medium-sized (0.01 to 0.1%). CDR3 residues: CASSPRDGYNEQFF. The chain combines TRBV18 with TRBJ2-1; no DNA is available, so the TRBD1 call from TCRdb remains unchecked. CDR1 is KGHSH and CDR2 is LQKENI in the germline V gene. CDR3 size: 14 residues.

By frequency, this clonotype registers medium-sized (0.01 to 0.1%). The rearrangement uses TRBV15 and TRBJ1-3. Germline V gene sequence: CDR1 LNHNV, CDR2 YYDKDF (reference sequence). This CDR3 has 14 amino acids. The CDR3 region is CATRQGVSGNTIYF.

This clonotype is deemed medium-sized by its frequency. The chain carries TRBV7-6 and TRBJ1-1; lacking DNA, the TRBD1 call made by TCRdb goes unchecked. Germline V gene lookup returns CDR1 SGHVS and CDR2 FNYEAQ. The CDR3 contains 13 residues. CDR3 sequence: CASSTGHLTEAFF.

Considering frequency, this clonotype is medium-sized. The chain employs TRBV13 and TRBJ2-3; there is no DNA to check the TCRdb D call of TRBD1. Germline V gene data show CDR1 as PRHDT and CDR2 as FYEKMQ (reference sequence). The CDR3 covers 15 residues. CDR3 sequence reads: CASSLSGGNTDTQYF.

Judged by frequency, this clonotype is medium-sized (0.01 to 0.1%). This rearrangement joins TRBV6-5 to TRBJ2-1. Germline-derived CDR1 and CDR2 are MNHEY and SVGAGI. This CDR3 spans 16 amino acids. CDR3 loop: CASSYSRGFSYNEQFF.

The chain carries TRBV4-3 and TRBJ1-2; TCRdb's D call, TRBD1, is unchecked because there is no DNA. This CDR3 comprises 14 residues. Germline CDR1 LGHNA, CDR2 YSLEER. The CDR3 is CASSQERQVYGYTF.